This T cell receptor beta chain is drawn from a study of cytomegalovirus exposure and HLA in healthy donors. Study-level results: As was reported, the HLA-A and HLA-B alleles of most subjects were accurately predicted from TCR beta sequences. When a later analysis was performed, an Asian-associated ancestry cluster reportedly had fewer N-insertions than the roughly 700-donor mean. Most TCR beta V segments were productive about 87% or about 30% of the time in an earlier analysis.

The CDR3 covers 15 residues. CDR1 is MNHEY, CDR2 SVGAGI, per germline. V shed 6 bases, J shed 5 bases, and the junction held 12 bases outside the gene matches. With respect to this clone: No antigen is known for it.

The donors were healthy bone marrow donors. Vbeta (60) and Jbeta (13) primers were used in the PCR. Produced via immunoSEQ multiplex PCR; TCRdb's table is partial and in-frame only. The profile shows about 150,000 clones, 73% of them singletons. The receptor was isolated from a woman younger than 30 in good health and CMV-seronegative. The chain is built from TRBV6-5 and TRBJ1-2; TRBD1 agrees at 7 bases. Sequenced material: PBMCs. CDR3 sequence reads: CASSSGGIGWYGYTF. The DNA of the CDR3 is TGTGCCAGCAGCTCAGGGGGTATAGGGTGGTATGGCTACACCTTC.